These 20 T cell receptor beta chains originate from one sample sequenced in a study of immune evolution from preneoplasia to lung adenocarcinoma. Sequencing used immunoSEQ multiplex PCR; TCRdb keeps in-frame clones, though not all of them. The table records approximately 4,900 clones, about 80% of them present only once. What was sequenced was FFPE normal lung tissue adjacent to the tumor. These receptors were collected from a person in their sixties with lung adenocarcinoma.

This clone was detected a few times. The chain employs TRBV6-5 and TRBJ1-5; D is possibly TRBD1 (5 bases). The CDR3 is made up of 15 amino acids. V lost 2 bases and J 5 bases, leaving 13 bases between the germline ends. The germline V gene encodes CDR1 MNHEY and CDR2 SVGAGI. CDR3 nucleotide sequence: TGTGCCAGCAGTTACACGTCAGGGACGGATCAGCCCCAGCATTTT. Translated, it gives CASSYTSGTDQPQHF.

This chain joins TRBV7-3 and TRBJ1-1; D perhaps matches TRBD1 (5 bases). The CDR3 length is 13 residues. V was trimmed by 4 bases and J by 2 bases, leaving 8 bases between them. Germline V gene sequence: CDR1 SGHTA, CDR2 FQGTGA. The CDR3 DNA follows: TGTGCCAGCAGCTCGGGACCAAACACTGAAGCTTTCTTT. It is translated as CASSSGPNTEAFF. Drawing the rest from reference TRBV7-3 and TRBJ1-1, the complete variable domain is GAGVSQTPSNKVTEKGKYVELRCDPISGHTALYWYRQSLGQGPEFLIYFQGTGAADDSGLPNDRFFAVRPEGSVSTLKIQRTERGDSAVYLCASSSGPNTEAFFGQGTRLTVV.

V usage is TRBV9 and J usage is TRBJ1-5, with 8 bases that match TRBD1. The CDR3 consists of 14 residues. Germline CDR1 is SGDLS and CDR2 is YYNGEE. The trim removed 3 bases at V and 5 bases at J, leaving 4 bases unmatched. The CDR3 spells CASSAGQEYQPQHF. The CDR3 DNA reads TGTGCCAGCAGCGCGGGACAGGAGTATCAGCCCCAGCATTTT.

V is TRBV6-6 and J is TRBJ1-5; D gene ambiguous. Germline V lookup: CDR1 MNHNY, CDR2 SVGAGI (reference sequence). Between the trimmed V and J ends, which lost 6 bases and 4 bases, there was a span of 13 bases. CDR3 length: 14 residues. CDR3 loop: CASRPTRDNQPQHF. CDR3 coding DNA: TGTGCCAGCAGACCGACACGGGATAATCAGCCCCAGCATTTT.

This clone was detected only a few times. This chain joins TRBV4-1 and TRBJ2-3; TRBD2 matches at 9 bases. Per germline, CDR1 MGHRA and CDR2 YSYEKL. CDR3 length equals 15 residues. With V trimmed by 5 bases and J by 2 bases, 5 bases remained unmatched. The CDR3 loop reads CASSTPSGATDTQYF. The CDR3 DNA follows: TGCGCCAGCAGCACACCTAGCGGGGCCACAGATACGCAGTATTTT.

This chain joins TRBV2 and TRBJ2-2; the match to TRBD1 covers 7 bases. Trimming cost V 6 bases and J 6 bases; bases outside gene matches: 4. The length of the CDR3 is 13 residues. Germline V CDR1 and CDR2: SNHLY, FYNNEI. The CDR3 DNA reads TGTGCCAGCAGCGTTGGGACAGCCGGGGAGCTGTTTTTT. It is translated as CASSVGTAGELFF.

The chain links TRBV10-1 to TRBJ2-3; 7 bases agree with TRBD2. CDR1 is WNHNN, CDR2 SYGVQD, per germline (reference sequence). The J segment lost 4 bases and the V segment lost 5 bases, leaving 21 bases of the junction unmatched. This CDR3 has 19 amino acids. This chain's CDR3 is CASSPRDLAPSGAPDTQYF. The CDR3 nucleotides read TGCGCCAGCAGTCCTAGGGACCTAGCCCCGAGCGGGGCTCCAGATACGCAGTATTTT.

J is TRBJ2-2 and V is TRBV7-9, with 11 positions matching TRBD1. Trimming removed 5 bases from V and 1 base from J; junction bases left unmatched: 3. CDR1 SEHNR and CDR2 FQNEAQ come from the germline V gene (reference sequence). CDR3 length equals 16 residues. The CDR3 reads CASSRGQGENTGELFF. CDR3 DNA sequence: TGTGCCAGCAGCCGGGGACAGGGGGAGAACACCGGGGAGCTGTTTTTT. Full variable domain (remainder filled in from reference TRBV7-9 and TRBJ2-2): DTGVSQNPRHKITKRGQNVTFRCDPISEHNRLYWYRQTLGQGPEFLTYFQNEAQLEKSRLLSDRFSAERPKGSFSTLEIQRTEQGDSAMYLCASSRGQGENTGELFFGEGSRLTVL.

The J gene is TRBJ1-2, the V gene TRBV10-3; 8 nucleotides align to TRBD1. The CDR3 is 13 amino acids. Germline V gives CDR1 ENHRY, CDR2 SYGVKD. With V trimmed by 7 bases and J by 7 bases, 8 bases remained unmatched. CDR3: CAITGTGESGYTF. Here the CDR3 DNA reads TGTGCCATCACCGGGACAGGCGAAAGTGGCTACACCTTC.

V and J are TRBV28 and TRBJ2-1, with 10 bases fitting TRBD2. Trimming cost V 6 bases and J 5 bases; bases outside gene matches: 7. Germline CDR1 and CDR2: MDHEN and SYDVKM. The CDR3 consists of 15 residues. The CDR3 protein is CASSVAGGSDNEQFF. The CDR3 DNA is TGTGCCAGCAGCGTAGCGGGGGGTTCCGACAATGAGCAGTTCTTC.

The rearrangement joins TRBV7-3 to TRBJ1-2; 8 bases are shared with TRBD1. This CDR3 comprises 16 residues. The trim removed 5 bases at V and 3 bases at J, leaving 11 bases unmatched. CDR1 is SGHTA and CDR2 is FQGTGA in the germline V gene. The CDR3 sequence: CASSEEGQVKDYGYTF. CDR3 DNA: TGTGCCAGCAGCGAGGAGGGACAGGTTAAGGACTATGGCTACACCTTC.

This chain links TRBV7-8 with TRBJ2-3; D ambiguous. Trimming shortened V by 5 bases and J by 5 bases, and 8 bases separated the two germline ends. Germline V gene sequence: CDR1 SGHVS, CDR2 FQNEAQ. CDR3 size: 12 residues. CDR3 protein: CASSPGGDTQYF. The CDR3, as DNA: TGTGCCAGCAGCCCGGGTGGAGATACGCAGTATTTT. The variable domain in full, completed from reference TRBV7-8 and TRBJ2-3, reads GAGVSQSPRYKVAKRGQDVALRCDPISGHVSLFWYQQALGQGPEFLTYFQNEAQLDKSGLPSDRFFAERPEGSVSTLKIQRTQQEDSAVYLCASSPGGDTQYFGPGTRLTVL.

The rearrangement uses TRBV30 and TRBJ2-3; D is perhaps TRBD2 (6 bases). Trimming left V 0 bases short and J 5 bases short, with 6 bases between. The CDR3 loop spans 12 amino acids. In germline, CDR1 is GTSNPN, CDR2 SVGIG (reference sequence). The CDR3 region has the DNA TGTGCCTGGAGTGTCGGGGGAGATACGCAGTATTTT. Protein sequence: CAWSVGGDTQYF.

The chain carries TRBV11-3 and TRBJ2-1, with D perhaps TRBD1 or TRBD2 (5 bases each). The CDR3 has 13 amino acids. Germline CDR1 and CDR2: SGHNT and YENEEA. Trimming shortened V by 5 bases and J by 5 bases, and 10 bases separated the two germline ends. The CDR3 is CASSRGRNNEQFF. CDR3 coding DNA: TGTGCCAGCAGCCGGGGACGGAACAATGAGCAGTTCTTC.

This chain's CDR3 is CSVPGTSTDTQYF. In DNA form, the CDR3 reads TGCAGCGTCCCCGGGACTAGCACAGATACGCAGTATTTT. This rearrangement joins TRBV29-1 to TRBJ2-3; D is possibly TRBD2 (6 bases). The germline gives CDR1 SQVTM, CDR2 ANQGSEA. The CDR3 is 13 amino acids. Trimming removed 6 bases at V and 0 bases at J, with 10 bases between.

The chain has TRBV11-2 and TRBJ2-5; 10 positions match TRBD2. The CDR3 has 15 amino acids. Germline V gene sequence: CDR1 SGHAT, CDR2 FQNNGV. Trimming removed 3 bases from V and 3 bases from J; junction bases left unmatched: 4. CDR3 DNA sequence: TGTGCCAGCAGCTTGAGAGCGGGAGGGGAAGAGACCCAGTACTTC. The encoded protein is CASSLRAGGEETQYF. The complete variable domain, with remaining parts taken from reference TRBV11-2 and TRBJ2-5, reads EAGVAQSPRYKIIEKRQSVAFWCNPISGHATLYWYQQILGQGPKLLIQFQNNGVVDDSQLPKDRFSAERLKGVDSTLKIQPAKLEDSAVYLCASSLRAGGEETQYFGPGTRLLVL.

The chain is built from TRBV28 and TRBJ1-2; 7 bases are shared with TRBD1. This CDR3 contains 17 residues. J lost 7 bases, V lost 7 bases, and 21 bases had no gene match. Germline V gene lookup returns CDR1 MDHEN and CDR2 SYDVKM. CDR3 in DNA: TGTGCCAGCACCTCCGGTACGACAGGGCCTAATGCTGGTGGCTACACCTTC. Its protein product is CASTSGTTGPNAGGYTF.

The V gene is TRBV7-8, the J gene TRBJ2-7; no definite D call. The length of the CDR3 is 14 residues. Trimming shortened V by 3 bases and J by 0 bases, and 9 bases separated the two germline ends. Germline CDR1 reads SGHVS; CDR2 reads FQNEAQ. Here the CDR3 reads CASSLPNPSYEQYF. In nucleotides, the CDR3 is TGTGCCAGCAGCTTGCCCAACCCCTCCTACGAGCAGTACTTC.

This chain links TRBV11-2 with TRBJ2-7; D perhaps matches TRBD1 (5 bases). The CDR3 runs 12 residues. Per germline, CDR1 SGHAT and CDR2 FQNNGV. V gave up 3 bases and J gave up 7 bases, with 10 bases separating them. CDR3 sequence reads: CASSFSRTEQYF. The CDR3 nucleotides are TGTGCCAGCAGCTTTTCCCGGACAGAGCAGTACTTC. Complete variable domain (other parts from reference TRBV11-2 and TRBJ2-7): EAGVAQSPRYKIIEKRQSVAFWCNPISGHATLYWYQQILGQGPKLLIQFQNNGVVDDSQLPKDRFSAERLKGVDSTLKIQPAKLEDSAVYLCASSFSRTEQYFGPGTRLTVT.

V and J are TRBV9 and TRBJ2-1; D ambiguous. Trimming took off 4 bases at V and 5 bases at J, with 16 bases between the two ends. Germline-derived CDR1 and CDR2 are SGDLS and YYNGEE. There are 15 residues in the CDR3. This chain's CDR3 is CASSTQSYAHNEQFF. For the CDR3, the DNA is TGTGCCAGCAGCACCCAGTCGTACGCTCACAATGAGCAGTTCTTC.